Presented here are 2 T cell receptor beta chains from one specimen sequenced in a study of T cell responses to AZD1222 COVID-19 vaccine. Repertoires were generated with immunoSEQ multiplex PCR, while TCRdb's copy carries only in-frame clones and drops some. Among 100,000 to 150,000 clones listed, around nine tenths were seen once. Sequenced material: peripheral blood, taken on day 0 of AZD1222 vaccination. The receptors were sampled from an adult in good health.

The chain recombines TRBV6-5 with TRBJ1-5; TRBD1 is a possible D gene (5 bases). CDR3 length: 14 amino acids. Trimming cost V 6 bases and J 3 bases, with 12 bases left between them. Germline V gene lookup returns CDR1 MNHEY and CDR2 SVGAGI. The CDR3 region is CASRIQGPNQPQHF. The DNA of the CDR3 is TGTGCCAGCAGAATTCAGGGCCCCAATCAGCCCCAGCATTTT.

The V gene is TRBV19, the J gene TRBJ2-3; TRBD2 matches 12 bases. Germline CDR1 is LNHDA and CDR2 is SQIVND (reference sequence). The CDR3 runs 17 residues. The V and J ends lost 8 bases and 6 bases, in that order; junction bases with no gene match: 15. The CDR3 loop is CASSNSLAGGGRDTQYF. The CDR3 DNA is TGTGCCAGTTCCAACTCCCTAGCGGGAGGGGGGAGGGATACGCAGTATTTT.